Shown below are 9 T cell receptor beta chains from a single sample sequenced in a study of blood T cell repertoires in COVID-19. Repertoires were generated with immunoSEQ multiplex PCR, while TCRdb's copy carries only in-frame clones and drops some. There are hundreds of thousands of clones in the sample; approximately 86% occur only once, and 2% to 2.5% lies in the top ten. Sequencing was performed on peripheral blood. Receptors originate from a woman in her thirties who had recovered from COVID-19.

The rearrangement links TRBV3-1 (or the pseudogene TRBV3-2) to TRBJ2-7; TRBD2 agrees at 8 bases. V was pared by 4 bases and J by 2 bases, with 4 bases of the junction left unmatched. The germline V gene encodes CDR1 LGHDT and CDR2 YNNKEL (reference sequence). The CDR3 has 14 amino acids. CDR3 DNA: TGTGCCAGCAGCCGTAGCGGGGTTACCTACGAGCAGTACTTC. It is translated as CASSRSGVTYEQYF.

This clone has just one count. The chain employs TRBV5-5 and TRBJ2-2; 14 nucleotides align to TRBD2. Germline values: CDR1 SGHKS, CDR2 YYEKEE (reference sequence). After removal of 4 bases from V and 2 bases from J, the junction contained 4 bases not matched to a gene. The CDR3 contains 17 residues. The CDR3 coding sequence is TGTGCCAGCAGCGGACTAGCGGGGGGCCCCAACACCGGGGAGCTGTTTTTT. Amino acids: CASSGLAGGPNTGELFF.

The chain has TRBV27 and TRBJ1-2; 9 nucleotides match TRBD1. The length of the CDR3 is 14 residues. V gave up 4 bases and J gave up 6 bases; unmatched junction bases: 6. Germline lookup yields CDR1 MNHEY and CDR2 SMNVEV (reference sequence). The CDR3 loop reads CASSSLGQGDGYTF. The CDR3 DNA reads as TGTGCCAGCAGTTCTCTGGGACAGGGAGATGGCTACACCTTC.

CDR3 sequence (DNA): TGTGCCAGCAGCTTGTCCCCGGGACAGGGATATAAGCAGTACTTC. Translated, it gives CASSLSPGQGYKQYF. The rearrangement joins TRBV5-5 to TRBJ2-7, with TRBD1 identical over 9 bases. This CDR3 region has 15 residues. CDR1 is SGHKS, CDR2 YYEKEE, per germline (reference sequence). Losses at the gene ends were 1 base for V and 8 bases for J; bases not matched to a gene: 10.

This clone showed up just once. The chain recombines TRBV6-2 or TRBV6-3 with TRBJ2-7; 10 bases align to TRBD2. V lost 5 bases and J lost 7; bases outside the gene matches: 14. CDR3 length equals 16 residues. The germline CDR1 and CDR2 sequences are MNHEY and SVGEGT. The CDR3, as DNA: TGTGCCAGCAGTCGGACTAGCGGTGGTTTTTTGAGGGAGCAGTACTTC. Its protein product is CASSRTSGGFLREQYF.

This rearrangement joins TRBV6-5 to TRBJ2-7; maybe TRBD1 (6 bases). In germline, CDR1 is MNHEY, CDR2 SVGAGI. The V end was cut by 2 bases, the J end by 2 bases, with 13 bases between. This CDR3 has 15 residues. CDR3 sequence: CASSYGGSLPYEQYF. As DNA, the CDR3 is TGTGCCAGCAGTTACGGGGGCAGCCTCCCCTACGAGCAGTACTTC.

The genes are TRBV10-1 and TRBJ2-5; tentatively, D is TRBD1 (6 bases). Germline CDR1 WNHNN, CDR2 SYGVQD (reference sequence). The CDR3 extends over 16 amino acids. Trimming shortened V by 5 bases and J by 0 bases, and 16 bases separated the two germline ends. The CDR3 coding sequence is TGCGCCAGCAGTACTGAGCCCGGACAGAACCAAGAGACCCAGTACTTC. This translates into CASSTEPGQNQETQYF.

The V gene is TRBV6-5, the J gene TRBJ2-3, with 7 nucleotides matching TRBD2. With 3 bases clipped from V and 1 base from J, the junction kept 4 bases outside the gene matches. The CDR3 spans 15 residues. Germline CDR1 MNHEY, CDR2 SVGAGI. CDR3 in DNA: TGTGCCAGCAGTTATTCCGGACTAGGCACAGATACGCAGTATTTT. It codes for CASSYSGLGTDTQYF.

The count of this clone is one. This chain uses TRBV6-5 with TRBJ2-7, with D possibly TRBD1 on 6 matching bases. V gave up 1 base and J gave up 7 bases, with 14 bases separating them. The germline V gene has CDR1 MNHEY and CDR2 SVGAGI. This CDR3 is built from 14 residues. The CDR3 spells CASSYLEGVGEQYF. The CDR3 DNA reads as TGTGCCAGCAGTTACTTAGAGGGGGTAGGAGAGCAGTACTTC.